This TCR beta chain is drawn from a study of T cell responses to AZD1222 COVID-19 vaccine. General study points: Seropositive at baseline were only 5 or 6 AZD1222 recipients. Donors were mostly white British, more females; clonal diversity possibly underestimated. The breadth and depth of Spike-specific TCRs increased once two AZD1222 doses had been given.

Sequenced by immunoSEQ multiplex PCR; TCRdb stores in-frame clones only, minus some. The profile shows approximately 69,000 clones, approximately 87% of them singletons. As regards this clone: Antigen: not known.

Germline-derived CDR1 and CDR2 are SGHDN and FVKESK. CDR3 length: 13 residues. The V gene lost 3 bases and the J gene lost 6 bases, with 11 bases spanning the gap. The material was peripheral blood, obtained 28 days after the second AZD1222 dose. V is TRBV14 and J is TRBJ1-1; D is possibly TRBD1 (6 bases). The sequence was obtained from an adult who received the AZD1222 COVID-19 vaccine. CDR3 coding DNA: TGTGCCAGCAGCCACAGGGGTTTGGCTGAAGCTTTCTTT. This sequence encodes CASSHRGLAEAFF.